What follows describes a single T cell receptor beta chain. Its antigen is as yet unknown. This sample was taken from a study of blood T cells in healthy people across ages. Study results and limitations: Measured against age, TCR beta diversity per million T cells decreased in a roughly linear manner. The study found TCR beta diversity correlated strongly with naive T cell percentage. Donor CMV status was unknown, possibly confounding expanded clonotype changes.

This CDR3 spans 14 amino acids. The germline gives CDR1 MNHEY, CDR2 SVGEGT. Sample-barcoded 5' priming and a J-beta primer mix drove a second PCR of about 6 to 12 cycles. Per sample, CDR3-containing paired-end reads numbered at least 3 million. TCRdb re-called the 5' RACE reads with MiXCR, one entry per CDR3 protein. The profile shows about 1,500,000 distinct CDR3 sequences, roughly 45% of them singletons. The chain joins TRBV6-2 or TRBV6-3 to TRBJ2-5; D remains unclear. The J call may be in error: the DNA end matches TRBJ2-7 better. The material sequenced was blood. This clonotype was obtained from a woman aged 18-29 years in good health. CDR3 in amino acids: CASSYGLLSGEQYF. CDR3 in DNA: TGTGCCAGCAGTTACGGGCTTCTATCGGGCGAGCAGTACTTC.